The 23 T cell receptor beta chains in this list originate from one sample, sequenced in a study of low-dose radiotherapy and immunotherapy resistance in tumors (dated by TCRdb to between 2021 and 2024). The time point tag for this specimen amounts to: after trial treatment. The intended sense of this specimen's treatment or condition label: LDRT plus nivolumab, ipilimumab, low-dose cyclophosphamide and aspirin (RACIN trial). Reads for this sample came from an Illumina HiSeq 2500. First-strand cDNA was synthesized using Superscript III and a set of TRAV- and TRBV-specific primers, so that both TCRalpha and TCRbeta chains were covered. TCRs were amplified for around 20 PCR cycles with Phusion, using a constant-region primer paired with the adapter attached to the V primers. TCRdb reworked the public reads: Q25 trimming with fastp, MiXCR clone assembly, productive beta chains retained. Identical CDR3 proteins give one entry, which carries the most common genes and DNA. The sample data list approximately 100,000 distinct CDR3 sequences, and more than 20% of these were observed just once. Clones ranked in the top ten supply over 4% of the sample.

The sample was PBMCs, taken after low-dose radiotherapy plus immunotherapy. The source of these receptors is a male donor with prostate cancer.

This clonotype was seen many times. The chain combines TRBV5-1 with TRBJ1-1; D possibly corresponds to TRBD1 (5 bases). V shed 3 bases and J shed 0 bases, with 18 bases lying between them. Germline loops: CDR1 SGHRS, CDR2 YFSETQ. The CDR3 loop spans 17 amino acids. In nucleotides, the CDR3 is TGCGCCAGCAGCTACTTACAATCGACAGACATGAACACTGAAGCTTTCTTT. As protein: CASSYLQSTDMNTEAFF.

The sample holds many counts of this clonotype. The J gene is TRBJ2-5, the V gene TRBV2; D is undetermined. V lost 6 bases, J lost 4 bases, and 9 bases lay in between. Germline CDR1 reads SNHLY; CDR2 reads FYNNEI. The CDR3 is 12 amino acids. This CDR3 reads CASSGLLETQYF. CDR3 sequence (DNA): TGTGCCAGCAGCGGTCTGTTAGAGACCCAGTACTTC.

Ten or more counts support this clonotype. This chain links TRBV15 with TRBJ2-5; D might be TRBD2 (6 bases). V was shortened by 3 bases and J by 5 bases, with 7 bases between the two germline ends. This CDR3 has 12 residues. Germline-derived CDR1 and CDR2 are LNHNV and YYDKDF (reference sequence). CDR3 protein: CATSREGETQYF. CDR3 coding DNA: TGTGCCACCAGCAGGGAGGGGGAGACCCAGTACTTC.

This clonotype appeared many times. The rearrangement uses TRBV20-1 and TRBJ1-5, with a possible D match to TRBD1 (5 bases). Trimming removed 5 bases from V and 2 bases from J, with 10 bases in between. This CDR3 spans 13 amino acids. Germline V gene data show CDR1 as DFQATT and CDR2 as SNEGSKA (reference sequence). As DNA, the CDR3 is TGCAGTGCTCCCCTGGGGGGCAATCAGCCCCAGCATTTT. Its protein is CSAPLGGNQPQHF.

This clonotype has a count of ten or more. This chain joins TRBV7-2 and TRBJ1-1; the D gene is possibly TRBD1 (5 bases). The CDR3 spans 14 residues. Germline V gives CDR1 SGHTA, CDR2 FQGNSA. V dropped 3 bases and J dropped 0 bases, with 8 bases sitting between them. This CDR3 reads CASSFTGLNTEAFF. The CDR3 DNA reads TGTGCCAGCAGCTTTACGGGACTGAACACTGAAGCTTTCTTT.

This clonotype came up once. The chain is built from TRBV11-3 and TRBJ2-1; TRBD1 matches 7 bases. Germline V gene lookup returns CDR1 SGHNT and CDR2 YENEEA. The length of the CDR3 is 16 residues. V trimming: 1 base; J trimming: 6 bases; junction bases outside the gene matches: 9. The CDR3 sequence: CASSLADTGAGNEQFF. As DNA, the CDR3 is TGTGCCAGCAGCTTAGCTGACACAGGGGCCGGCAATGAGCAGTTCTTC.

As for this clonotype: With only one base between it and a far larger clone, this is likely a read error. This chain joins TRBV5-5 and TRBJ2-3, with 10 positions matching TRBD2. Germline V gene sequence: CDR1 SGHKS, CDR2 YYEKEE (reference sequence). CDR3 size: 16 residues. The CDR3 DNA sequence: TGTACCAGCAGTCCTCAGCGGGGGGGCCGCGAAGATACGCAGTATTTT. Its protein product is CTSSPQRGGREDTQYF.

This clonotype was recorded many times. This rearrangement joins TRBV5-1 to TRBJ2-3; D tentatively reads TRBD1 or TRBD2 (6 bases each). Germline V CDR1 and CDR2: SGHRS, YFSETQ. CDR3 length: 14 residues. Trimming removed 1 base from V and 9 bases from J, with 15 bases in between. CDR3 in amino acids: CASSLNILGGTQYF. CDR3 nucleotides: TGCGCCAGCAGCTTGAATATCCTCGGGGGCACGCAGTATTTT.

This clonotype was found once. This chain connects TRBV29-1 to TRBJ2-7; the match to TRBD1 covers 9 bases. CDR3 length: 12 amino acids. The V gene end was trimmed by 5 bases and the J gene end by 5 bases; junction bases not matched to a gene: 4. Germline V gives CDR1 SQVTM, CDR2 ANQGSEA. In nucleotides, the CDR3 is TGCAGCGTTACAGGGGGCGGGGACGAGCAGTACTTC. Its translation: CSVTGGGDEQYF.

The V and J genes are TRBV28 and TRBJ1-2; D gene uncertain. CDR1 MDHEN and CDR2 SYDVKM come from the germline V gene. This CDR3 is built from 12 residues. Trimming stripped 3 bases from V and 6 bases from J, with 8 bases between. CDR3 protein: CASSFWGNGYTF. The CDR3 region has the DNA TGTGCCAGCAGTTTCTGGGGAAATGGCTACACCTTC.

This clonotype was recorded many times. The chain carries TRBV7-8 and TRBJ2-3; 9 bases fit TRBD2. CDR3 length equals 14 residues. Per germline, CDR1 SGHVS and CDR2 FQNEAQ. J gave up 6 bases and V 6 bases, and 7 bases lay outside the gene matches. DNA of the CDR3: TGTGCCAGCAGGGACTGGCGGGGGGGGGATACGCAGTATTTT. Protein: CASRDWRGGDTQYF.

This clonotype has at least ten counts. The V call is TRBV29-1, the J call TRBJ2-3; 8 bases fit TRBD2. The V segment lost 7 bases and the J segment 2 bases; nucleotides outside the gene matches: 5. Germline V CDR1 and CDR2: SQVTM, ANQGSEA. The CDR3 totals 13 residues. The CDR3 region is CSAAGLVTDTQYF. CDR3 coding DNA: TGCAGCGCTGCGGGACTAGTCACAGATACGCAGTATTTT.

The genes are TRBV7-8 and TRBJ1-2; TRBD1 is a possible D gene (6 bases). The CDR3 totals 15 residues. V lost 0 bases to trimming and J lost 6 bases, with 14 bases between them. CDR1 and CDR2 from the germline V gene are SGHVS and FQNEAQ. The CDR3 sequence is CASSLASQGRDGYTF. The CDR3 coding sequence is TGTGCCAGCAGCTTAGCATCGCAGGGGCGAGATGGCTACACCTTC.

This clonotype was seen repeatedly, ten times or more. The V call is TRBV6-2 or TRBV6-3, the J call TRBJ1-1, with D possibly being TRBD1 (5 bases). The germline gives CDR1 MNHEY, CDR2 SVGEGT. This CDR3 comprises 14 residues. Trimming removed 8 bases at V and 1 base at J, with 14 bases between. CDR3: CASVKGHWNTEAFF. The CDR3, as DNA: TGTGCCAGCGTCAAGGGGCACTGGAACACTGAAGCTTTCTTT.

Notes on this clonotype: A read error is likely here: a far larger clone is one base away. The J gene is TRBJ2-1, the V gene TRBV6-1; 7 bases are shared with TRBD2. Germline CDR1 is MNHNS and CDR2 is SASEGT. This CDR3 region has 15 residues. V was clipped by 8 bases and J by 5 bases; unmatched bases: 12. The CDR3 sequence is CASGYSPGGNNEQFF. In nucleotides, the CDR3 is TGTGCCAGCGGTTACTCCCCGGGAGGTAACAATGAGCAGTTCTTC.

This clonotype was seen many times. The J gene is TRBJ2-5, the V gene TRBV7-2, with D tentatively TRBD2 (7 bases). CDR1 is SGHTA and CDR2 is FQGNSA in the germline V gene. The CDR3 is 15 amino acids. With 0 bases removed from V and 2 bases from J, the gap between germline ends came to 10 bases. CDR3: CASSLAGGRQETQYF. The DNA of the CDR3 is TGTGCCAGCAGCTTAGCGGGGGGGCGGCAAGAGACCCAGTACTTC.

This clonotype was detected many times. V gene TRBV20-1 combines with J gene TRBJ2-7; 9 positions match TRBD2. V was pared by 4 bases and J by 7 bases, with 5 bases of the junction left unmatched. Germline V gene lookup returns CDR1 DFQATT and CDR2 SNEGSKA (reference sequence). CDR3 length: 12 amino acids. The CDR3, as DNA: TGCAGTGCTATGCGGGGGGGGTATGAGCAGTACTTC. It specifies CSAMRGGYEQYF.

This clonotype was detected ten times or more. This sequence joins TRBV5-1 and TRBJ2-3; unclear D gene. Germline V gene sequence: CDR1 SGHRS, CDR2 YFSETQ. Trimming removed 4 bases from V and 5 bases from J, with 5 bases in between. The CDR3 spans 11 residues. The CDR3 is CASSQKDTQYF. The CDR3 DNA follows: TGCGCCAGCAGCCAGAAAGATACGCAGTATTTT.

This chain connects TRBV19 to TRBJ2-6, with 8 nucleotides matching TRBD1. The V segment lost 11 bases and the J segment 0 bases; nucleotides outside the gene matches: 6. CDR3 length: 15 residues. Germline V gene data show CDR1 as LNHDA and CDR2 as SQIVND (reference sequence). CDR3 loop: CAAGTGNSGANVLTF. The CDR3 DNA sequence: TGTGCCGCCGGGACAGGTAACTCTGGGGCCAACGTCCTGACTTTC.

The genes are TRBV18 and TRBJ1-1; D gene unclear. Germline V gene sequence: CDR1 KGHSH, CDR2 LQKENI. The germline V and J ends were trimmed by 3 bases and 1 base, with 12 bases remaining between them. The CDR3 sequence is 15 residues long. The CDR3 region is CASSPPMGQNTEAFF. CDR3 DNA sequence: TGTGCCAGCTCACCGCCGATGGGCCAGAACACTGAAGCTTTCTTT.

At least ten counts were recorded for this clonotype. CDR3 sequence: CASSDNEQFF. The CDR3 DNA reads as TGTGCCAGCAGCGACAATGAGCAGTTCTTC. This chain uses TRBV7-2 with TRBJ2-1; D gene unclear. The CDR3 has 10 amino acids. Germline V lookup: CDR1 SGHTA, CDR2 FQGNSA. V lost 5 bases to trimming and J lost 5 bases, with 1 base between them.

This clonotype was seen ten or more times. This chain joins TRBV19 and TRBJ2-7, with D perhaps assigned TRBD1 or TRBD2 (6 bases each). Germline V gene lookup returns CDR1 LNHDA and CDR2 SQIVND (reference sequence). CDR3 size: 14 residues. V dropped 5 bases and J dropped 4 bases, with 15 bases sitting between them. CDR3 protein: CASSAGAGMYEQYF. The CDR3 nucleotides read TGTGCCAGTAGTGCAGGGGCGGGGATGTACGAGCAGTACTTC.

Regarding this clonotype: A far larger clone is off by one base, so a read error is likely. This chain joins TRBV10-3 and TRBJ2-1; the match to TRBD1 covers 10 bases. The length of the CDR3 is 16 residues. The germline V gene encodes CDR1 ENHRY and CDR2 SYGVKD. Losses at the gene ends were 6 bases for V and 10 bases for J; bases not matched to a gene: 15. The chain's CDR3 is CAISQTPGGQGYEQFF. The CDR3 DNA reads as TGTGCCATCAGCCAAACTCCGGGGGGACAGGGGTACGAGCAGTTCTTC.